This T cell receptor (beta chain) came from a study of radiation and T cells in renal cell carcinoma. Assay used: immunoSEQ multiplex PCR; TCRdb lists only in-frame clones, some missing. The data contain 150,000 to 200,000 clones, about 87% of them seen just once; the ten biggest clones take up around 11%. Germline CDR1 and CDR2: LNHDA and SQIVND (reference sequence). The CDR3 is 14 amino acids. V was pared by 6 bases and J by 8 bases, with 11 bases of the junction left unmatched. General study results and limits: Baseline intratumoral clonotype presence is unknown without pretreatment biopsies. From baseline, blood top tumor clonotypes peaked at 2 weeks post-radiation.

With regard to this clone: Its specificity is not known.

Time point defined: blood 4 weeks post-SBRT, at nephrectomy. Sample treatment: 15 Gy SBRT to primary tumor, nephrectomy 4 weeks later. Nephrectomy followed 15 Gy stereotactic body radiation by 4 weeks. This renal cell carcinoma was of the clear cell type. This sequence was found in a woman between 50 and 59 years old with renal cell carcinoma. This sample comprised blood, obtained from a patient whose treatment included radiotherapy and nephrectomy. The chain employs TRBV19 and TRBJ1-2, with 8 bases matching TRBD1. CDR3 protein: CASRDRTGFIGYTF. The CDR3 region has the DNA TGTGCCAGTAGAGATAGGACAGGGTTTATCGGCTACACCTTC. Full variable domain (remainder filled in from reference TRBV19 and TRBJ1-2): DGGITQSPKYLFRKEGQNVTLSCEQNLNHDAMYWYRQDPGQGLRLIYYSQIVNDFQKGDIAEGYSVSREKKESFPLTVTSAQKNPTAFYLCASRDRTGFIGYTFGSGTRLTVV.